Listed below are T cell receptor beta chains from one sample, sequenced in a study of blood T cells in healthy people across ages. TCRdb reprocessed the 5' RACE reads with MiXCR, giving one entry per CDR3 protein. Of about 1.5 million distinct CDR3 sequences listed, about 40% are singletons. Sequenced input: blood. The origin of the receptors is a young woman in good health. Each CDR3 is given with its conserved first and last residue. A D gene is named only where the DNA matches it firmly. Clone size is stated in some rows and not others, as once, few, many or a class when expanded.

clone_size j_call cdr3_length v_call d_call cdr3_aa cdr3_nt
few TRBJ1-5 16 TRBV7-2 NA CASTQGTGHSNQPQHF TGTGCCAGCACCCAAGGAACAGGGCATAGCAATCAGCCCCAGCATTTT
NA TRBJ1-1 14 TRBV3-1 NA CASSPPLGTTEAFF TGTGCCAGCAGCCCGCCATTGGGGACCACTGAAGCTTTCTTT
NA TRBJ2-7 17 TRBV12-3/TRBV12-4 TRBD2 CACWTSGRGTIYNEQYF TGTGCCTGCTGGACTAGCGGGAGGGGGACCATCTACAATGAGCAGTACTTC
once TRBJ2-7 13 TRBV9 NA CASSGVGLDEQYF TGTGCCAGCAGCGGAGTGGGGCTGGACGAGCAGTACTTC
NA TRBJ2-7 15 TRBV11-2 NA CASSRPQQGVYEQYF TGTGCCAGCAGCCGGCCACAACAGGGAGTCTACGAGCAGTACTTC
NA TRBJ2-1 15 TRBV27 TRBD2 CASSLAGHPYNEQFF TGTGCCAGCAGTCTAGCGGGCCACCCATACAATGAGCAGTTCTTC
NA TRBJ1-1 13 TRBV5-1 NA CASSWMDGQEAFF TGCGCCAGCAGCTGGATGGACGGGCAGGAAGCTTTCTTT
NA TRBJ1-2 11 TRBV21-1 NA CASRKGDGYTF TGTGCCAGCAGAAAAGGGGATGGCTACACCTTC
NA TRBJ1-2 14 TRBV28 NA CASSLSVTNYGYTF TGTGCCAGCAGTTTATCAGTTACTAACTATGGCTACACCTTC
few TRBJ2-3 16 TRBV4-1 TRBD1 CASSQDQGEPTDTQYF TGCGCCAGCAGCCAAGATCAGGGGGAACCCACAGATACGCAGTATTTT
NA TRBJ2-1 13 TRBV20-1 NA CSVSGGVNNEQFF TGCAGTGTCTCCGGGGGCGTAAACAATGAGCAGTTCTTC
few TRBJ2-1 17 TRBV7-2 NA CASSLGSPLAPNNEQFF TGTGCCAGCAGCTTAGGGTCCCCGCTAGCACCCAACAATGAGCAGTTCTTC
NA TRBJ1-6 14 TRBV7-2 NA CASSFDPAGSPLHF TGTGCCAGCAGCTTTGACCCCGCGGGCTCGCCCCTCCACTTT
few TRBJ2-5 15 TRBV10-3 NA CAISESRVLGETQYF TGTGCCATCAGTGAGTCCAGGGTGCTGGGGGAGACCCAGTACTTC
NA TRBJ2-5 16 TRBV5-1 TRBD2 CASGLSPSGVQETQYF TGCGCCAGCGGCTTGTCGCCTAGCGGGGTACAAGAGACCCAGTACTTC
NA TRBJ1-1 12 TRBV5-4 NA CASSFIGGEAFF TGTGCCAGCAGCTTTATAGGGGGTGAAGCTTTCTTT
few TRBJ1-1 14 TRBV5-1 NA CASSLDSITGSAFF TGCGCCAGCAGCTTAGACTCAATTACAGGGTCGGCTTTCTTT
NA TRBJ1-5 16 TRBV28 TRBD1 CASNLDRDYSNQPPHF TGTGCCAGCAATCTGGACAGGGATTATAGCAATCAGCCCCCGCATTTT
few TRBJ2-7 14 TRBV12-3/TRBV12-4 TRBD2 CASRNSGSYNEQYF TGTGCCAGCAGGAATAGCGGGTCCTACAATGAGCAGTACTTC
NA TRBJ2-7 21 TRBV11-2 TRBD2 CASSLDRVSKSGRASSYEQYF TGTGCCAGCAGCTTAGATCGGGTCTCTAAGAGCGGGAGGGCCAGCTCCTACGAGCAGTACTTC
NA TRBJ2-3 14 TRBV20-1 TRBD2 CSARAGLAADTQYF TGCAGTGCTAGAGCGGGACTAGCGGCAGATACGCAGTATTTT
few TRBJ2-3 15 TRBV3-1 NA CASSQEGGHTDTQYF TGTGCCAGCAGCCAAGAGGGGGGACACACAGATACGCAGTATTTT
NA TRBJ2-7 10 TRBV27 NA CATTWNEQYF TGTGCCACCACGTGGAACGAGCAGTACTTC
NA TRBJ2-3 19 TRBV25-1 NA CASRDGVRLTGPRGDTQYF TGTGCTAGCAGAGATGGGGTCCGTCTAACGGGTCCGCGGGGCGATACGCAGTATTTT
NA TRBJ2-5 14 TRBV7-9 TRBD2 CASSPTSGAETQYF TGTGCCAGCAGCCCGACTAGCGGGGCCGAGACCCAGTACTTC
NA TRBJ2-7 13 TRBV20-1 NA CSAPTGTSDEQYF TGCAGTGCGCCAACCGGGACTTCTGACGAGCAGTACTTC
NA TRBJ2-1 14 TRBV20-1 NA CSASRFGSGNEQFF TGCAGTGCTTCACGGTTCGGGAGCGGCAATGAGCAGTTCTTC
few TRBJ1-2 15 TRBV6-2/TRBV6-3 NA CASTFEWTPVRGYTF TGTGCCAGCACCTTTGAGTGGACACCTGTCCGGGGCTACACCTTC
NA TRBJ2-5 15 TRBV20-1 NA CSARPSPRGQETQYF TGCAGTGCTAGACCCAGCCCTAGGGGACAAGAGACCCAGTACTTC
NA TRBJ1-2 14 TRBV20-1 NA CSASGGVPNYGYTF TGCAGTGCTAGCGGTGGGGTCCCTAACTATGGCTACACCTTC
few TRBJ2-1 17 TRBV2 TRBD1 CASSETGTGVTYNEQFF TGTGCCAGCAGTGAGACCGGGACAGGGGTAACCTACAATGAGCAGTTCTTC
NA TRBJ2-7 15 TRBV7-8 NA CASSLKGGLGDEQYF TGTGCCAGCAGCTTAAAGGGGGGGCTGGGAGACGAGCAGTACTTC
few TRBJ1-6 17 TRBV20-1 TRBD1 CSAQRTGGDSYNSPLHF TGCAGTGCTCAACGGACAGGGGGTGATTCCTATAATTCACCCCTCCACTTT
NA TRBJ2-3 16 TRBV6-5 NA CASSYSRAGGTDTQYF TGTGCCAGCAGTTACTCTCGGGCAGGGGGCACAGATACGCAGTATTTT
few TRBJ2-1 15 TRBV6-5 TRBD1 CASTRDRGGIGEQFF TGTGCCAGCACCAGAGACAGGGGAGGAATTGGGGAGCAGTTCTTC
NA TRBJ2-1 15 TRBV6-4 TRBD2 CASSDGAGGYNEQFF TGTGCCAGCAGTGACGGCGCGGGAGGGTACAATGAGCAGTTCTTC
NA TRBJ2-7 15 TRBV15 NA CATSEGSSSSYEQYF TGTGCCACCAGCGAGGGGAGCAGTAGCTCCTACGAGCAGTACTTC
NA TRBJ2-3 17 TRBV20-1 TRBD2 CSARDFKRGSRQETQYF TGCAGTGCTAGAGATTTCAAGCGGGGGTCCCGCCAAGAGACCCAGTATTTT
NA TRBJ2-3 14 TRBV20-1 NA CSAPKQGRTDTQYF TGCAGTGCTCCAAAACAGGGAAGGACAGATACGCAGTATTTT
few TRBJ1-2 19 TRBV12-3/TRBV12-4 TRBD1 CASSPPDRRVLGGSYGYTF TGTGCCAGCAGTCCGCCCGATAGGAGGGTGCTAGGGGGCAGCTATGGCTACACCTTC
NA TRBJ1-2 15 TRBV7-9 NA CASSSVTNWYYGYTF TGTGCCAGCAGCTCTGTCACAAATTGGTACTATGGCTACACCTTC
once TRBJ2-5 20 TRBV7-2 TRBD2 CASSPEGSSGGPPLKETQYF TGTGCCAGCAGCCCCGAGGGGTCTAGCGGGGGACCCCCGCTTAAAGAGACCCAGTACTTC
once TRBJ2-7 14 TRBV10-3 TRBD2 CAISASGEYNEQYF TGTGCCATCAGTGCTAGCGGGGAGTACAATGAGCAGTACTTC
few TRBJ2-7 13 TRBV29-1 TRBD1 CSVEEDRGHEQYF TGCAGCGTTGAAGAAGACAGGGGGCACGAGCAGTACTTC
NA TRBJ2-7 15 TRBV11-2 NA CASSLGSGYAYEQYF TGTGCCAGCAGCTTAGGATCCGGATATGCTTACGAGCAGTACTTC
many TRBJ2-3 17 TRBV10-3 TRBD1 CAINPGGQGASTDTQYF TGTGCCATCAACCCCGGGGGACAGGGGGCAAGCACAGATACGCAGTATTTT